This T cell receptor (beta chain) emerged from a study of blood T cell repertoires in COVID-19. Produced via immunoSEQ multiplex PCR; TCRdb's table is partial and in-frame only. The table lists hundreds of thousands of clones, around 80% of them singletons. V gave up 5 bases and J gave up 0 bases; unmatched junction bases: 3. The CDR3 sequence is 15 residues long. Per the germline V gene, CDR1 is SGHRS and CDR2 is YFSETQ. The sequence derives from a woman aged 80 or over with acute or convalescent COVID-19. Source material: peripheral blood. This chain joins TRBV5-1 and TRBJ1-4; 8 bases line up with TRBD1. Written as DNA, the CDR3 is TGCGCCAGCAGTCAGACAGGGGCAACTAATGAAAAACTGTTTTTT. This encodes CASSQTGATNEKLFF. The full variable domain, rest sourced from reference TRBV5-1 and TRBJ1-4, is KAGVTQTPRYLIKTRGQQVTLSCSPISGHRSVSWYQQTPGQGLQFLFEYFSETQRNKGNFPGRFSGRQFSNSRSEMNVSTLELGDSALYLCASSQTGATNEKLFFGSGTQLSVL.